These 32 T cell receptor beta chains were sequenced from one sample in a study of blood T cell repertoires in COVID-19. Only in-frame clones appear in the TCRdb table, and some are missing; sequencing was by immunoSEQ multiplex PCR. The table has 150,000 to 200,000 clones, around 90% seen once. Input material: peripheral blood. These receptor sequences come from a man between 60 and 75 years old with active or convalescent COVID-19.

The sample holds a few counts of this clone. This rearrangement joins TRBV5-1 to TRBJ1-1; D gene ambiguous. There are 13 residues in the CDR3. Between the trimmed V and J ends, which lost 2 bases and 1 base, there was a span of 6 bases. The V gene's germline CDR1 is SGHRS and CDR2 YFSETQ. The CDR3 DNA sequence: TGCGCCAGCAGCTTAAGTAGGAACACTGAAGCTTTCTTT. Its translation is CASSLSRNTEAFF.

The chain carries TRBV27 and TRBJ1-2, with TRBD1 matching 10 bases. The CDR3 loop spans 14 amino acids. CDR1 and CDR2 from the germline V gene are MNHEY and SMNVEV (reference sequence). V lost 0 bases and J lost 7; bases outside the gene matches: 2. The DNA of the CDR3 is TGTGCCAGCAGTTTATCCGGGACAGGGGCTGGCTACACCTTC. Protein: CASSLSGTGAGYTF.

The V call is TRBV2, the J call TRBJ2-5, with 9 positions matching TRBD1. Germline CDR1 SNHLY, CDR2 FYNNEI. The CDR3 spans 15 residues. V dropped 4 bases and J dropped 2; count of bases not matched to a gene: 5. CDR3 in amino acids: CASSVEQGAQETQYF. The CDR3 DNA reads TGTGCCAGCAGTGTTGAACAGGGGGCTCAAGAGACCCAGTACTTC.

The rearrangement links TRBV29-1 to TRBJ1-1; D ambiguous. This CDR3 is 12 amino acids long. From germline, CDR1 is SQVTM and CDR2 ANQGSEA. The V and J ends lost 5 bases and 0 bases respectively, with 7 bases between them. CDR3 sequence: CSVRRVNTEAFF. CDR3 DNA sequence: TGCAGCGTTCGACGGGTGAACACTGAAGCTTTCTTT.

This clone has only a few counts. This chain connects TRBV10-2 to TRBJ2-2; TRBD1 might be the D (6 bases). The CDR3 has 14 residues. The V end was cut by 5 bases, the J end by 1 base, with 8 bases between. The germline CDR1 and CDR2 sequences are WSHSY and SAAADI. In DNA form, the CDR3 reads TGCGCCAGCAGTTTACAGGGGAACACCGGGGAGCTGTTTTTT. The encoded protein is CASSLQGNTGELFF.

The chain employs TRBV6-5 and TRBJ1-2; D is unresolved. V was trimmed by 5 bases and J by 4 bases, leaving 14 bases between them. Germline CDR1 and CDR2: MNHEY and SVGAGI. The CDR3 is made up of 14 amino acids. The CDR3 region is CASSRYNLGYGYTF. The CDR3 coding sequence is TGTGCCAGCAGTAGGTACAACCTAGGCTATGGCTACACCTTC.

This rearrangement joins TRBV6-5 to TRBJ1-1; TRBD1 matches at 7 bases. There are 13 residues in the CDR3. With 8 bases clipped from V and 11 bases from J, the junction kept 14 bases outside the gene matches. Germline CDR1 and CDR2: MNHEY and SVGAGI. In DNA form, the CDR3 reads TGTGCCAGCTTACAGGGGTCCAGGGTCTTCGCTTTCTTT. This encodes CASLQGSRVFAFF.

The chain combines TRBV7-6 with TRBJ2-7, with 8 positions matching TRBD1. V lost 3 bases, J lost 0 bases, and 13 bases stayed unmatched. The CDR3 has 18 amino acids. CDR1 and CDR2 (germline): SGHVS, FNYEAQ. The CDR3 here is CASSFMSPDRVSSYEQYF. The DNA of the CDR3 is TGTGCCAGCAGCTTTATGTCCCCGGACAGGGTGAGCTCCTACGAGCAGTACTTC.

This chain connects TRBV2 to TRBJ1-5; 11 bases match TRBD1. Germline V gene data show CDR1 as SNHLY and CDR2 as FYNNEI. The CDR3 sequence is 15 residues long. Trimming at V came to 6 bases and at J to 6 bases, leaving 7 bases not matched to a gene. CDR3 bases: TGTGCCAGCAGCCCGGACAGGGGGCAGGGTCAGCCCCAGCATTTT. This translates into CASSPDRGQGQPQHF.

The chain carries TRBV7-6 and TRBJ2-1, with 7 positions matching TRBD2. The CDR3 sequence is 16 residues long. Germline loops: CDR1 SGHVS, CDR2 FNYEAQ. Trimming at V came to 0 bases and at J to 7 bases, leaving 9 bases not matched to a gene. CDR3 residues: CASSLAVGGIPNEQFF. The CDR3 DNA reads as TGTGCCAGCAGCTTAGCTGTCGGGGGGATTCCGAATGAGCAGTTCTTC.

The V gene is TRBV4-1, the J gene TRBJ1-5, with 8 bases aligning to TRBD1. The V segment lost 1 base and the J segment 0 bases; nucleotides outside the gene matches: 2. The germline V gene has CDR1 MGHRA and CDR2 YSYEKL. The CDR3 consists of 16 residues. CDR3 amino acids: CASSQGGQVSNQPQHF. The CDR3 DNA reads TGCGCCAGCAGCCAAGGGGGACAGGTTAGCAATCAGCCCCAGCATTTT.

The V call is TRBV24-1, the J call TRBJ2-5; no clear D. The CDR3 covers 11 residues. The V end was cut by 3 bases, the J end by 5 bases, with 3 bases between. From germline, CDR1 is KGHDR and CDR2 SFDVKD. For the CDR3, the DNA is TGTGCCACCAGTGATGAGGAGACCCAGTACTTC. Amino acid sequence: CATSDEETQYF.

The V and J genes are TRBV6-5 and TRBJ2-5, with D maybe TRBD1 (6 bases). The CDR3 has 14 amino acids. Per germline, CDR1 MNHEY and CDR2 SVGAGI. V shed 6 bases and J shed 3 bases, with 14 bases lying between them. CDR3 nucleotide sequence: TGTGCCAGCAGGGGCCGTGGACAGAAAGAGACCCAGTACTTC. Translating gives CASRGRGQKETQYF.

This chain joins TRBV7-6 and TRBJ1-2; a possible D gene is TRBD1 (6 bases). The V gene lost 5 bases and the J gene lost 4 bases, with 14 bases spanning the gap. Germline V gene lookup returns CDR1 SGHVS and CDR2 FNYEAQ. The CDR3 contains 14 residues. The CDR3 DNA sequence: TGTGCCAGCAGCCGACCGGGACAAGCCTATGGCTACACCTTC. It specifies CASSRPGQAYGYTF.

This clone was found once. This chain connects TRBV11-2 to TRBJ1-2; a weak D match, TRBD1 (6 bases). Trimming left V 1 base short and J 3 bases short, with 15 bases between. CDR1 and CDR2 (germline): SGHAT, FQNNGV. This CDR3 is 16 amino acids long. The CDR3 DNA is TGTGCCAGCAGCTTAGCCAAGGGGACAACCTACTATGGCTACACCTTC. Amino acids: CASSLAKGTTYYGYTF.

The chain combines TRBV28 with TRBJ2-3; tentatively, D is TRBD1 (6 bases). From germline, CDR1 is MDHEN and CDR2 SYDVKM. V lost 6 bases and J 0 bases, leaving 10 bases between the germline ends. The CDR3 spans 14 residues. The CDR3: CASSRGGSTDTQYF. The CDR3 region has the DNA TGTGCCAGCAGCAGGGGTGGGAGCACAGATACGCAGTATTTT.

The genes are TRBV5-5 and TRBJ1-6; a possible D gene is TRBD1 (6 bases). V dropped 4 bases and J dropped 0 bases, with 14 bases sitting between them. Germline V gene sequence: CDR1 SGHKS, CDR2 YYEKEE (reference sequence). CDR3 length: 17 amino acids. This CDR3 is CASSPGGGGSYNSPLHF. The CDR3 region has the DNA TGTGCCAGCAGCCCCGGGGGAGGGGGCTCCTATAATTCACCCCTCCACTTT.

V and J are TRBV19 and TRBJ2-7; 9 bases fit TRBD1. Germline V gene sequence: CDR1 LNHDA, CDR2 SQIVND (reference sequence). This CDR3 is built from 14 residues. Trimming removed 7 bases from V and 0 bases from J; junction bases left unmatched: 4. The CDR3 sequence is CASKGTGTSYEQYF. In nucleotides, the CDR3 is TGTGCCAGTAAAGGGACAGGGACCTCCTACGAGCAGTACTTC.

The CDR3 nucleotides are TGCGCCAGCAGCTTACCCACCGACAGTGCCTTTTACGAGCAGTACTTC. This translates into CASSLPTDSAFYEQYF. The V and J genes are TRBV5-1 and TRBJ2-7; possibly TRBD1 for D (5 bases). This CDR3 is 16 amino acids long. Trimming took off 2 bases at V and 4 bases at J, with 19 bases between the two ends. Germline V CDR1 and CDR2: SGHRS, YFSETQ.

The chain joins TRBV19 to TRBJ2-3, with TRBD2 as a possible D gene (5 bases). The length of the CDR3 is 14 residues. The germline V gene has CDR1 LNHDA and CDR2 SQIVND (reference sequence). V was pared by 7 bases and J by 2 bases, with 13 bases between. This CDR3 reads CASKEGAYTDTQYF. CDR3 in DNA: TGTGCCAGTAAAGAGGGTGCCTACACAGATACGCAGTATTTT.

V usage is TRBV5-4 and J usage is TRBJ2-3; TRBD2 matches 10 bases. Trimming cost V 3 bases and J 4 bases; bases outside gene matches: 14. The germline CDR1 and CDR2 sequences are SGHNT and YYREEE (reference sequence). CDR3 length: 18 amino acids. DNA for the CDR3: TGTGCCAGCAGCTCTTTCGCTAGCGGGAGTGGTAGGGCAGATACGCAGTATTTT. It is translated as CASSSFASGSGRADTQYF.

V is TRBV9 and J is TRBJ1-3; TRBD1 might be the D (6 bases). Germline lookup yields CDR1 SGDLS and CDR2 YYNGEE. The CDR3 has 16 residues. Trimming left V 3 bases short and J 2 bases short, with 15 bases between. The CDR3 nucleotides are TGTGCCAGCAGCGCCCACACAGGGTCAACTGGAAACACCATATATTTT. This translates into CASSAHTGSTGNTIYF.

The gene calls are TRBV29-1 and TRBJ2-6; 7 bases fit TRBD1. The J segment lost 0 bases and the V segment lost 1 base, leaving 6 bases of the junction unmatched. The germline gives CDR1 SQVTM, CDR2 ANQGSEA. This CDR3 is built from 17 residues. The CDR3 here is CSVEGWDSPSGANVLTF. In DNA, the CDR3 is TGCAGCGTTGAAGGGTGGGACAGCCCCTCTGGGGCCAACGTCCTGACTTTC.

The chain carries TRBV2 and TRBJ2-7; TRBD1 is a possible D gene (6 bases). CDR3 length: 14 amino acids. Germline V gene sequence: CDR1 SNHLY, CDR2 FYNNEI. The germline V and J ends were trimmed by 4 bases and 1 base, with 11 bases remaining between them. CDR3 region: CASSVQGTSYEQYF. The DNA of the CDR3 is TGTGCCAGCAGTGTACAGGGAACATCCTACGAGCAGTACTTC.

The genes are TRBV28 and TRBJ1-6, with 12 positions matching TRBD1. The CDR3 length is 17 residues. The V gene's germline CDR1 is MDHEN and CDR2 SYDVKM. The junction had 10 bases not matched to a gene; V was cut back by 6 bases and J by 7 bases. CDR3 amino acids: CASSQGGQGARNSPLHF. The CDR3 nucleotides are TGTGCCAGCAGCCAAGGGGGACAGGGGGCAAGGAATTCACCCCTCCACTTT.

The chain is built from TRBV6-1 and TRBJ1-2, with TRBD1 matching 11 bases. The CDR3 contains 16 residues. Looked up from germline, CDR1 is MNHNS and CDR2 is SASEGT. V shed 2 bases and J 5 bases; nucleotides not matched to a gene: 7. DNA for the CDR3: TGTGCCAGCAGTGAACTCGGGACAGGGGGTACTTATGGCTACACCTTC. It translates to CASSELGTGGTYGYTF.

V and J are TRBV3-1 (or the pseudogene TRBV3-2) and TRBJ1-3; maybe TRBD1 (5 bases). Per germline, CDR1 LGHDT and CDR2 YNNKEL (reference sequence). This CDR3 region has 15 residues. V gave up 0 bases and J gave up 0 bases, with 6 bases separating them. The CDR3 spells CASSQDRASGNTIYF. DNA of the CDR3: TGTGCCAGCAGCCAAGACAGGGCCTCTGGAAACACCATATATTTT.

This sequence joins TRBV2 and TRBJ2-5; tentatively, D is TRBD2 (6 bases). The V end lost 9 bases, the J end lost 0 bases, and 14 bases lay between the germline ends. Germline V gene sequence: CDR1 SNHLY, CDR2 FYNNEI. CDR3 length: 14 residues. The CDR3 DNA is TGTGCCAGTTTAGCGGCGACGTACCAAGAGACCCAGTACTTC. This translates into CASLAATYQETQYF.

This rearrangement joins TRBV9 to TRBJ1-6; D unresolved. This CDR3 is built from 15 residues. Germline V gene data show CDR1 as SGDLS and CDR2 as YYNGEE. With 0 bases removed from V and 6 bases from J, the gap between germline ends came to 10 bases. CDR3 coding DNA: TGTGCCAGCAGCGTAGAACAGCTTTCTAATTCACCCCTCCACTTT. It specifies CASSVEQLSNSPLHF.

The chain carries TRBV5-8 and TRBJ2-3, with 7 nucleotides matching TRBD2. The ends lost 4 bases at V and 4 bases at J; junction bases unmatched: 9. This CDR3 is 15 amino acids long. CDR1 SGHTS and CDR2 YDEGEE come from the germline V gene. This CDR3 is CASSPGRTRADTQYF. In nucleotides, the CDR3 is TGTGCCAGCAGCCCTGGCAGGACTAGGGCAGATACGCAGTATTTT.

The rearrangement uses TRBV19 and TRBJ1-2; D ambiguous. The CDR3 has 14 amino acids. CDR1 is LNHDA and CDR2 is SQIVND in the germline V gene (reference sequence). Trimming shortened V by 7 bases and J by 5 bases, and 17 bases separated the two germline ends. The CDR3: CASMQRTLYYGYTF. The CDR3 region has the DNA TGTGCCAGTATGCAAAGGACTTTGTATTATGGCTACACCTTC.

This clone was seen a handful of times. This chain joins TRBV28 and TRBJ2-7, with TRBD1 matching 7 bases. The germline CDR1 and CDR2 sequences are MDHEN and SYDVKM. V shed 3 bases and J 2 bases; nucleotides not matched to a gene: 4. This CDR3 is built from 14 residues. CDR3 residues: CASSLTGSAYEQYF. The CDR3 DNA sequence: TGTGCCAGCAGTTTGACAGGGAGCGCCTACGAGCAGTACTTC.